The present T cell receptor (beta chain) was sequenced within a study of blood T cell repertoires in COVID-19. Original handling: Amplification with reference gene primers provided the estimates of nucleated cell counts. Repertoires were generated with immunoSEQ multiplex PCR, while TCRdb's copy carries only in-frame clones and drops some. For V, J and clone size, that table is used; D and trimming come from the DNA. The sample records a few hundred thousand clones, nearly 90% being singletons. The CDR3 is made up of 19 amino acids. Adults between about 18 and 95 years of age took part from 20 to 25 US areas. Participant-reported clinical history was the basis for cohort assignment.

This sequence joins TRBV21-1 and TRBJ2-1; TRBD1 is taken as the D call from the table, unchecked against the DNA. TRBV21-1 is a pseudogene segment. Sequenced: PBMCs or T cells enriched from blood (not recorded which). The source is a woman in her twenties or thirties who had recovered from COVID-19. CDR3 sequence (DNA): TGTGCCAGCAGCAAAATTGGGGGAGGCCGGGACAGGGCCCCCAATGAGCAGTTCTTC. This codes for CASSKIGGGRDRAPNEQFF.